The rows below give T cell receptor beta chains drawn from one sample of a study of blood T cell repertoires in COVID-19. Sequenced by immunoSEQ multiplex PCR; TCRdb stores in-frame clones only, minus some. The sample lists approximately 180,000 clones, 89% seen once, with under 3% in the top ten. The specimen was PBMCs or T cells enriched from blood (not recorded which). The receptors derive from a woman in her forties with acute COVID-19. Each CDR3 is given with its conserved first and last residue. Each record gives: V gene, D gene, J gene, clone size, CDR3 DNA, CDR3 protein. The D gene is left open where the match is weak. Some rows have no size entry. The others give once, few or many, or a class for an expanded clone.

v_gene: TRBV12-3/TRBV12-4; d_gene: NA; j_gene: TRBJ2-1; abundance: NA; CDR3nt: TGTGCCAGCAGTCCCAGCCAGGCGGGTGAGCAGTTCTTC; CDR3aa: CASSPSQAGEQFF
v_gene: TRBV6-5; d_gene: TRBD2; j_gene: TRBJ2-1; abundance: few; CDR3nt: TGTGCCAGCAGTTACTCGGGACTAGCGGGAAGTAATGAGCAGTTCTTC; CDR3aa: CASSYSGLAGSNEQFF
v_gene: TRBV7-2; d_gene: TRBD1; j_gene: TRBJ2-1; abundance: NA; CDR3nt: TGTGCCAGCAGCTCCACAGGGGCTCTCCTCGGCTCCAATGAGCAGTTCTTC; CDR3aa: CASSSTGALLGSNEQFF
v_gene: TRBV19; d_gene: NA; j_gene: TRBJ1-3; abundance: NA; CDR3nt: TGTGCCAGTAGTATAAACAGGCGACGCTCTGGAAACACCATATATTTT; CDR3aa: CASSINRRRSGNTIYF
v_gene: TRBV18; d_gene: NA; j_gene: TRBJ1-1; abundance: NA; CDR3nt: TGTGCCAGCTCACCTAAAAGAGCCGACGTGGGGCACACTGAAGCTTTCTTT; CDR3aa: CASSPKRADVGHTEAFF
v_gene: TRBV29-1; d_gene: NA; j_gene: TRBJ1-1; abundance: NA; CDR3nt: TGCAGCGTTGAGGGCCGGATGAACACTGAAGCTTTCTTT; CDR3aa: CSVEGRMNTEAFF
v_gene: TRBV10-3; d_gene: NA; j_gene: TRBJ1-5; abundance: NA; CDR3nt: TGTGCCATCAGGCAGGGTGCCCAGCCCCAGCATTTT; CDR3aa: CAIRQGAQPQHF
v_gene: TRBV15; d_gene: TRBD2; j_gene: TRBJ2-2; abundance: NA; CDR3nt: TGTGCCTCTAAGGTCGGGACTAGCGGAGCAACCGGGGAGCTGTTTTTT; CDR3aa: CASKVGTSGATGELFF
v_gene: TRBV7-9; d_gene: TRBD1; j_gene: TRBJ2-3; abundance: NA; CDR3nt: TGTGCCAGCAGCCGACAGGGGTGGGATACGCAGTATTTT; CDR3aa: CASSRQGWDTQYF
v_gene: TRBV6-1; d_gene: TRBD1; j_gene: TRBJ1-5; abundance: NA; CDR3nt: TGTGCCAGCAGTGACCCCAGGGGGCGCGAGACGAATCAGCCCCAGCATTTT; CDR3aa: CASSDPRGRETNQPQHF
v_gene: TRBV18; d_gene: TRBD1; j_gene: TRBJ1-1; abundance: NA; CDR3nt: TGTGCCAGCTCACCACCAAGGGGGCTGGGCACTGAAGCTTTCTTT; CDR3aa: CASSPPRGLGTEAFF
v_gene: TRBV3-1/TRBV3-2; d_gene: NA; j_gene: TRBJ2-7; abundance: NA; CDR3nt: TGTGCCAGCAGCCCCACCGGGAGCCCCTACGAGCAGTACTTC; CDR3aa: CASSPTGSPYEQYF
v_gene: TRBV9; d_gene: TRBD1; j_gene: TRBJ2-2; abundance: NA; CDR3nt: TGTGCCAGCAGGTCATCCGGGACAGGGGGCGCGGGGCACGGGGAGCTGTTTTTT; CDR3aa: CASRSSGTGGAGHGELFF
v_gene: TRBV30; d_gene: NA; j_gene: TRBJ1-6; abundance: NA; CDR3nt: TGTGCCTGGACGAGGTGGGGCGCGTCGAATTCACCCCTCCACTTT; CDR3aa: CAWTRWGASNSPLHF
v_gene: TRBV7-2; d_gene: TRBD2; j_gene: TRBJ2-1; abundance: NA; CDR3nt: TGTGCCAGCAGCCGGACTAGCGGGCAGTACAATGAGCAGTTCTTC; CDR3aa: CASSRTSGQYNEQFF
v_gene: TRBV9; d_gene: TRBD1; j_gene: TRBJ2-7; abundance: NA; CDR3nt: TGTGCCAGCAGCCCACAGGGGAGCTCCTACGAGCAGTACTTC; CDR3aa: CASSPQGSSYEQYF
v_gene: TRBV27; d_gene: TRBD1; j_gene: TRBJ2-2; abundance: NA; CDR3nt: TGTGCCAGCAGTCCTGGGACAGGGGCTGGCACCGGGGAGCTGTTTTTT; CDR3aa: CASSPGTGAGTGELFF
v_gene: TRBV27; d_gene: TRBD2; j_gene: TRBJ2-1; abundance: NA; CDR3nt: TGTGCCAGCAGACTGGGGACTAGCGACTACAATGAGCAGTTCTTC; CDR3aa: CASRLGTSDYNEQFF
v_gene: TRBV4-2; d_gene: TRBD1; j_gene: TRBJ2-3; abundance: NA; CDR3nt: TGTGCCAGCAGCCAAGAAGGGACAGGGAATTTGGGTACGCAGTATTTT; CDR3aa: CASSQEGTGNLGTQYF
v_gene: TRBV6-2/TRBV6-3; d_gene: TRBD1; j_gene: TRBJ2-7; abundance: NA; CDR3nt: TGTGCCAGCAGTTACGGGACAGGGTTTGGCGAGCAGTACTTC; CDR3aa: CASSYGTGFGEQYF
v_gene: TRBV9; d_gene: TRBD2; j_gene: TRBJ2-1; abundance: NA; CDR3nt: TGTGCCAGCAGCGTAGACCTCACTAGCGGGGGGGCCAATGAGCAGTTCTTC; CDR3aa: CASSVDLTSGGANEQFF
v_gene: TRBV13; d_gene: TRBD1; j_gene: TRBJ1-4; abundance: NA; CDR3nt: TGTGCCAGCAGCTTAGTAGTAGGGGCGACAGGGGATAATGAAAAACTGTTTTTT; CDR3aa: CASSLVVGATGDNEKLFF
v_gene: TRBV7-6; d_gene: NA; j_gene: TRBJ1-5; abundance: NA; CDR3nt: TGTGCCAGCAGCTCCTCGACCCGAGCGGAGAATCAGCCCCAGCATTTT; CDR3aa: CASSSSTRAENQPQHF
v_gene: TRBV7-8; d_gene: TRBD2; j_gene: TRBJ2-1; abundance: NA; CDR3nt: TGTGCCAGCAGCTCCTTCGTGGGAGGGCCGATCAATGAGCAGTTCTTC; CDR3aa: CASSSFVGGPINEQFF
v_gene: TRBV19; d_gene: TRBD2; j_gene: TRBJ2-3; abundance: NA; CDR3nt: TGTGCCAGTAGTATAGAAGCGGGAGTATTAACAGATACGCAGTATTTT; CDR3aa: CASSIEAGVLTDTQYF
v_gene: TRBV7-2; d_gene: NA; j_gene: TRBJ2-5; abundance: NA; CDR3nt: TGTGCCAGCAGCTTATTGAATGGAGGGCCAGAGACCCAGTACTTC; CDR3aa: CASSLLNGGPETQYF
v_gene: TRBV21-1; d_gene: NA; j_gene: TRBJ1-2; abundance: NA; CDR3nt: TGTGCCAGCAGCATACCAGGGGTTTGGGCTGGCTACACCTTC; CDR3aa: CASSIPGVWAGYTF
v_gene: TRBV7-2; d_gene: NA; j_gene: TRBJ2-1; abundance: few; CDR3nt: TGTGCCAGCAGCTTAGGCCCCCACTCTGAGCAGTTCTTC; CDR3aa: CASSLGPHSEQFF
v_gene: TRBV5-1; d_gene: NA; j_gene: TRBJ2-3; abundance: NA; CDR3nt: TGCGCCAGCAGCTCGGGACATGCCCCCCCAGATACGCAGTATTTT; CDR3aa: CASSSGHAPPDTQYF
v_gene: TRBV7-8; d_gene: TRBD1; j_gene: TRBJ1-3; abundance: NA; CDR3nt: TGTGCCAGCAGCTTGGGACAGGCCGCAGGTGGAAACACCATATATTTT; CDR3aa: CASSLGQAAGGNTIYF
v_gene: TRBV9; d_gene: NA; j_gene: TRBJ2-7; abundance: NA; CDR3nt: TGTGCCAGCAGCGTAGAGGCAGGTGTCTCCTACGAGCAGTACTTC; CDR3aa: CASSVEAGVSYEQYF
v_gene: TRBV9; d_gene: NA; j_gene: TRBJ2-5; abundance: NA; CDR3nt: TGTGCCAGCAGCTCAACTCGGGGCCAAGAGACCCAGTACTTC; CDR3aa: CASSSTRGQETQYF
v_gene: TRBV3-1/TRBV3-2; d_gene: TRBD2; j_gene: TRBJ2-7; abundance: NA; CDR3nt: TGTGCCAGCAGCCCGGCGGGGGTCCCCCGCGAGCAGTACTTC; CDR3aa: CASSPAGVPREQYF
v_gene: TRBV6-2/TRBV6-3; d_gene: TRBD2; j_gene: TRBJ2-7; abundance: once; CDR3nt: TGTGCCAGCAGCACCGGGACTAGCGGGAGGATATACGAGCAGTACTTC; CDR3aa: CASSTGTSGRIYEQYF
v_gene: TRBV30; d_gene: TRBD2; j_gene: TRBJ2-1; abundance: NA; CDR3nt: TGTGCCTGGAGCCTACCCCCTTGGACTAGCGGGGGGGCCCCCTTGAACAATGAGCAGTTCTTC; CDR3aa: CAWSLPPWTSGGAPLNNEQFF
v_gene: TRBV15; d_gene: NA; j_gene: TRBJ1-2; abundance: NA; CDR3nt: TGTGCCACCAGCAGAGAAAAGTCCCTGGGGGGAGGCTACACCTTC; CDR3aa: CATSREKSLGGGYTF